The source of this T cell receptor (beta chain) is a study of shared clonotypes between healthy human individuals. Original processing methods: Junction-only sequences without quality scores came from ImmunoSEQ, so filtering differed. Assay used: immunoSEQ multiplex PCR; TCRdb lists only in-frame clones, some missing. D and trimming come from the DNA, and the V and J calls and clone size come from that table. The repertoire has approximately 2,200,000 clones, 85% to 95% of them found once; the top ten carry roughly 1.8%. Naive CD8 isolation took CD45RO-negative cells positively selected for CCR7 and excluded terminally differentiated effector memory CD45RA+ cells. Trimming took 0 bases from V and 11 from J, leaving 19 bases between them. The V gene's germline CDR1 is SEHNR and CDR2 FQNEAQ (reference sequence). CDR3 length equals 15 residues.

The sequenced sample was naive CD8+ T cells from PBMCs. This TCR came from a man aged 18 to 29 in good health. Some clones in this sample may be carry-over from other donors' samples. The V and J genes are TRBV7-9 and TRBJ1-1; D gene uncertain. CDR3 in amino acids: CASSLAGESQEGAFF. The CDR3, as DNA: TGTGCCAGCAGCTTAGCCGGTGAATCTCAGGAAGGGGCTTTCTTT.